Included here is one T cell receptor (beta chain) sequence, with context. This record comes from a study of T cell responses to AZD1222 COVID-19 vaccine. The method was immunoSEQ multiplex PCR; TCRdb's version includes in-frame clones alone and lacks a portion of them. The sample holds around 110,000 clones, 85% to 90% seen once. Germline loops: CDR1 SGHAT, CDR2 FQNNGV. Trimming took 5 bases from V and 8 from J; bases not matched to a gene: 7. This CDR3 is 14 amino acids long. The V gene is TRBV11-2, the J gene TRBJ2-3; TRBD1 agrees at 10 bases. This TCR derives from an adult in good health. This specimen was peripheral blood, taken on day 0 of AZD1222 vaccination. CDR3 sequence (DNA): TGTGCCAGCAGCAAGGCGACAGGGGGCTTTACGCAGTATTTT. It is translated as CASSKATGGFTQYF.